A selection of T cell receptor beta chains follows, all from one sample in a study of cytomegalovirus exposure and HLA in healthy donors. Measured with immunoSEQ multiplex PCR; TCRdb has only the in-frame clones, and not every one. The sample yields approximately 90,000 clones, roughly 79% seen once. The sequenced material came from PBMCs. These receptors all stem from a male donor in good health and CMV-seronegative. The CDR3 runs from the conserved cysteine through the conserved F or W. The D gene is left open where the match is weak. The size entry is marked missing in some rows and otherwise reads once, few, many or a size class.

V: TRBV2
D: NA
size: few
J: TRBJ2-7
DNA: TGTGCCAGCAGTGCAGGGTACTACGAGCAGTACTTC
CDR3: CASSAGYYEQYF

V: TRBV6-5
D: NA
size: NA
J: TRBJ1-6
DNA: TGTGCCAGCAGAGGCGGGTATCGACCCCTCCACTTT
CDR3: CASRGGYRPLHF

V: TRBV11-2
D: NA
size: NA
J: TRBJ1-4
DNA: TGTGCCAGCAGCCCTGGGACATTTGCAACTAATGAAAAACTGTTTTTT
CDR3: CASSPGTFATNEKLFF

V: TRBV7-2
D: NA
size: NA
J: TRBJ2-2
DNA: TGTGCCAGCACCCAAGGGGGGGGACCTAACACCGGGGAGCTGTTTTTT
CDR3: CASTQGGGPNTGELFF

V: TRBV7-9
D: NA
size: NA
J: TRBJ1-5
DNA: TGTGCCAGCAGCCCCACGGGGGGTAGCAATCAGCCCCAGCATTTT
CDR3: CASSPTGGSNQPQHF

V: TRBV5-6
D: NA
size: NA
J: TRBJ1-4
DNA: TGTGCCAGCAGCTTGGAGCGCAGGGCAGGGATGGAACTGTTTTTT
CDR3: CASSLERRAGMELFF

V: TRBV4-1
D: NA
size: NA
J: TRBJ1-4
DNA: TGCGCCAGCAGCCAAGATCCCCAGACGGTGGGGGGGGAACTGTTTTTT
CDR3: CASSQDPQTVGGELFF

V: TRBV7-3
D: NA
size: few
J: TRBJ1-1
DNA: TGTGCCAGCAGCCCGGCAGGCAATATGAACACTGAAGCTTTCTTT
CDR3: CASSPAGNMNTEAFF

V: TRBV5-1
D: NA
size: NA
J: TRBJ2-5
DNA: TGCGCCAGCAGCCCCGTCGGGGGGCCTCAAGAGACCCAGTACTTC
CDR3: CASSPVGGPQETQYF

V: TRBV5-5
D: TRBD1
size: NA
J: TRBJ1-2
DNA: TGTGCCAGCAAAGATTGGGACAGGGATTTTAGAGATGGCTACACCTTC
CDR3: CASKDWDRDFRDGYTF

V: TRBV10-2
D: NA
size: once
J: TRBJ1-5
DNA: TGCGCCAGCAGCTCACAGGGAAATCAGCCCCAGCATTTT
CDR3: CASSSQGNQPQHF

V: TRBV6-6
D: NA
size: NA
J: TRBJ2-5
DNA: TGTGCCAGCAGTTCGGACTCGGCAGGGACCCAGTACTTC
CDR3: CASSSDSAGTQYF

V: TRBV4-1
D: TRBD1
size: NA
J: TRBJ2-7
DNA: TGCGCCAGCAGCCAAGCTACAGGGGAGCCCTACGAGCAGTACTTC
CDR3: CASSQATGEPYEQYF

V: TRBV18
D: TRBD1
size: NA
J: TRBJ1-1
DNA: TGTGCCAGCTCACCGCAGGGGGCGAGCACTGAAGCTTTCTTT
CDR3: CASSPQGASTEAFF

V: TRBV4-3
D: TRBD2
size: NA
J: TRBJ2-1
DNA: TGCGCCAGCAGCCAAGACGTGCTAGCGGGAGGGAACAATGAGCAGTTCTTC
CDR3: CASSQDVLAGGNNEQFF

V: TRBV6-5
D: TRBD2
size: NA
J: TRBJ2-7
DNA: TGTGCCAGCAGTTTAGCGGGAGGGCGTTACGAGCAGTACTTC
CDR3: CASSLAGGRYEQYF

V: TRBV5-3
D: NA
size: NA
J: TRBJ2-1
DNA: TGTGCCAGAAGCAACACCCCCCGCATCAATGAGCAGTTCTTC
CDR3: CARSNTPRINEQFF

V: TRBV5-8
D: NA
size: NA
J: TRBJ1-5
DNA: TGTGCCAGCAGCCGCGGACTCAATCAGCCCCAGCATTTT
CDR3: CASSRGLNQPQHF

V: TRBV5-5
D: TRBD2
size: NA
J: TRBJ2-7
DNA: TGTGCCAGCAGCAAACCGGGACTAGGAAGCTCCTACGAGCAGTACTTC
CDR3: CASSKPGLGSSYEQYF

V: TRBV4-1
D: TRBD1
size: NA
J: TRBJ1-3
DNA: TGCGCCAGCAGCCAAGACCCTCCGGGACAGGGGGGAAACACCATATATTTT
CDR3: CASSQDPPGQGGNTIYF

V: TRBV4-1
D: NA
size: NA
J: TRBJ1-2
DNA: TGCGCCAGCAGCCATACCTGGACAGCAACTAACTATGGCTACACCTTC
CDR3: CASSHTWTATNYGYTF

V: TRBV5-6
D: NA
size: NA
J: TRBJ1-2
DNA: TGTGCCAGCAGCTTATGGACTACGAACTATGGCTACACCTTC
CDR3: CASSLWTTNYGYTF

V: TRBV5-1
D: TRBD1
size: few
J: TRBJ2-7
DNA: TGCGCCAGCAGCTTGGAGGGGGCGCGGGAGCAGTACTTC
CDR3: CASSLEGAREQYF

V: TRBV2
D: TRBD2
size: NA
J: TRBJ2-7
DNA: TGTGCCAGCAGGGAACTAGCGGTTAGCTCCTACGAGCAGTACTTC
CDR3: CASRELAVSSYEQYF

V: TRBV7-9
D: NA
size: NA
J: TRBJ1-2
DNA: TGTGCCAGCAGTGCGGGGGAATTGGGCTACACCTTC
CDR3: CASSAGELGYTF

V: TRBV11-2
D: NA
size: NA
J: TRBJ2-3
DNA: TGTGCCAGCAGTTTGGGCCCACCCCCAGATACGCAGTATTTT
CDR3: CASSLGPPPDTQYF

V: TRBV27
D: TRBD1
size: NA
J: TRBJ2-7
DNA: TGTGCCAGCAGTCCTCGACAGGGACGGTACGAGCAGTACTTC
CDR3: CASSPRQGRYEQYF

V: TRBV6-1
D: TRBD1
size: NA
J: TRBJ1-4
DNA: TGTGCCAGCAGTGGGCCCCAAACAGGGGAGGCGCCTCTTAATGAAAAACTGTTTTTT
CDR3: CASSGPQTGEAPLNEKLFF

V: TRBV10-1
D: TRBD1
size: NA
J: TRBJ1-5
DNA: TGCGCCAGCGGACAGGGGAATCAGCCCCAGCATTTT
CDR3: CASGQGNQPQHF

V: TRBV30
D: NA
size: NA
J: TRBJ1-4
DNA: TGTGCCTGGAGTGGCGCCGGGTCCAGACCCGAAAAACTGTTTTTT
CDR3: CAWSGAGSRPEKLFF

V: TRBV7-2
D: NA
size: NA
J: TRBJ1-5
DNA: TGTGCCAGCAGTTCTGGAGGGGGGGCGCGTCAGCCCCAGCATTTT
CDR3: CASSSGGGARQPQHF

V: TRBV6-5
D: TRBD1
size: NA
J: TRBJ1-5
DNA: TGTGCCAGCAGTTACTCGACAGGGCGCAATCAGCCCCAGCATTTT
CDR3: CASSYSTGRNQPQHF

V: TRBV5-1
D: TRBD1
size: once
J: TRBJ2-3
DNA: TGCGCCAGCAGCCCCCAACAGGGGAGAACAGATACGCAGTATTTT
CDR3: CASSPQQGRTDTQYF

V: TRBV6-5
D: NA
size: NA
J: TRBJ1-2
DNA: TGTGCCAGCAGCAACCCAGGGGCAGGAGGCTACACCTTC
CDR3: CASSNPGAGGYTF

V: TRBV19
D: TRBD1
size: once
J: TRBJ2-1
DNA: TGTGCCAGTAGCTCCCCGGGACAGGTAAAAAATGAGCAGTTCTTC
CDR3: CASSSPGQVKNEQFF

V: TRBV6-5
D: NA
size: NA
J: TRBJ1-2
DNA: TGTGCCAGCAGCAGGGCTTGGGTCGGCGGCTACACCTTC
CDR3: CASSRAWVGGYTF

V: TRBV28
D: TRBD2
size: few
J: TRBJ2-7
DNA: TGTGCCAGCAGTTTACTTGCGGGAGGCTCCTCCTACGAGCAGTACTTC
CDR3: CASSLLAGGSSYEQYF

V: TRBV11-2
D: NA
size: few
J: TRBJ1-1
DNA: TGTGCCAGCAGCTTAGCGGGTTGGAGGAACACTGAAGCTTTCTTT
CDR3: CASSLAGWRNTEAFF

V: TRBV28
D: TRBD2
size: once
J: TRBJ2-5
DNA: TGTGCCAGCGGTACATTCAAGCGGGGGGGCAGGGAGACCCAGTACTTC
CDR3: CASGTFKRGGRETQYF

V: TRBV15
D: NA
size: NA
J: TRBJ1-1
DNA: TGTGCCACCAGTACGGAGGGACGGGGCACTGAAGCTTTCTTT
CDR3: CATSTEGRGTEAFF

V: TRBV11-2
D: NA
size: few
J: TRBJ2-5
DNA: TGTGCCAGCAGCTTAATCCCCGCAGGGTCAGAGACCCAGTACTTC
CDR3: CASSLIPAGSETQYF

V: TRBV28
D: NA
size: NA
J: TRBJ1-1
DNA: TGTGCCAGCATATCTCTAGGGGCGGTAGCCTTCTTT
CDR3: CASISLGAVAFF

V: TRBV7-8
D: NA
size: NA
J: TRBJ2-2
DNA: TGTGCCAGCAGCTCCCGGGACTTGAACACCGGGGAGCTGTTTTTT
CDR3: CASSSRDLNTGELFF

V: TRBV27
D: NA
size: NA
J: TRBJ2-7
DNA: TGTGCCAGCAGAAAGGGGTACTACGAGCAGTACTTC
CDR3: CASRKGYYEQYF

V: TRBV27
D: TRBD1
size: NA
J: TRBJ1-2
DNA: TGTGCCAGCAGTCGCGGGACAGGGCCTCTCGGCTACACCTTC
CDR3: CASSRGTGPLGYTF

V: TRBV5-5
D: TRBD2
size: NA
J: TRBJ2-1
DNA: TGTGCCAGCAGCTTGGAAGGCCTAGCGGGAGTCAATGAGCAGTTCTTC
CDR3: CASSLEGLAGVNEQFF

V: TRBV5-1
D: TRBD1
size: NA
J: TRBJ1-2
DNA: TGCGCCAGCAGCCCGATCAATGGGGACAGCTATGGCTACACCTTC
CDR3: CASSPINGDSYGYTF

V: TRBV21-1
D: NA
size: NA
J: TRBJ1-2
DNA: TGTGCCAGCAGCACTAGGACAGGGGGAAGCTATGGCTACACCTTC
CDR3: CASSTRTGGSYGYTF

V: TRBV7-6
D: NA
size: NA
J: TRBJ2-1
DNA: TGTGCCAGCAGCTTAGAGGACACCAATGAGCAGTTCTTC
CDR3: CASSLEDTNEQFF

V: TRBV29-1
D: TRBD1
size: NA
J: TRBJ2-1
DNA: TGCAGCGTCCCAGGGACAGGGCCCTACAATGAGCAGTTCTTC
CDR3: CSVPGTGPYNEQFF

V: TRBV7-2
D: TRBD2
size: NA
J: TRBJ2-1
DNA: TGTGCCAGCAGCTCAACGTGGGTTAGCGGGGGCCCGAATGAGCAGTTCTTC
CDR3: CASSSTWVSGGPNEQFF

V: TRBV28
D: NA
size: NA
J: TRBJ2-7
DNA: TGTGCCAGCAGCCCCCTAATTCGACAGGCACCGTACTTC
CDR3: CASSPLIRQAPYF

V: TRBV11-2
D: NA
size: NA
J: TRBJ1-6
DNA: TGTGCCAGCAGAGGGGGGGGCCTCTATAATTCACCCCTCCACTTT
CDR3: CASRGGGLYNSPLHF

V: TRBV9
D: NA
size: NA
J: TRBJ1-2
DNA: TGTGCCAGCAGCGATAGGGAGAACTATGGCTACACCTTC
CDR3: CASSDRENYGYTF